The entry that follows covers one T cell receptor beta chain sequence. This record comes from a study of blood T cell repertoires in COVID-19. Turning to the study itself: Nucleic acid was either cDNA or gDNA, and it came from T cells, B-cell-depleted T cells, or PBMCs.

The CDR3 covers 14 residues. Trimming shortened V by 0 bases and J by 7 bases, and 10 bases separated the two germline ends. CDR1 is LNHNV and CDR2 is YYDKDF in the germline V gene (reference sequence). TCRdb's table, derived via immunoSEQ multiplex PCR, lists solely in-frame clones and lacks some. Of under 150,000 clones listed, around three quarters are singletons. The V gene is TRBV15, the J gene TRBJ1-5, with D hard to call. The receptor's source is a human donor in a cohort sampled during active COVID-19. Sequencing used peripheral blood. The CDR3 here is CATSREGRRQPQHF. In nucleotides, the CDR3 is TGTGCCACCAGCAGAGAGGGCAGGAGGCAGCCCCAGCATTTT.